This is a list of T cell receptor beta chains from one sample in a study of T cells in Graves' hyperthyroidism and ophthalmopathy. Each CDR3 protein is one row after TCRdb ran MiXCR on the multiplex PCR reads. The table includes about 640,000 distinct CDR3 sequences, around 20% detected once. Source material: blood. Receptors originate from a man aged 25 to 40 with Graves' ophthalmopathy. Both conserved end residues are part of each CDR3. D genes are given only for firm matches. The size field is filled for only some rows; it gives once, few, many or a size class.

j_call d_call v_call clone_size cdr3_aa cdr3_nt
TRBJ2-7 NA TRBV6-2/TRBV6-3 many CASSYVNAAGREQYF TGTGCCAGCAGTTACGTGAACGCGGCAGGGCGCGAGCAGTACTTC
TRBJ1-4 NA TRBV3-1 few CASRPGTQNEKLFF TGTGCCAGCAGACCCGGGACGCAGAATGAAAAACTGTTTTTT
TRBJ1-4 TRBD1 TRBV5-8 many CASSLKSTGWRELFF TGTGCCAGCAGCTTGAAGTCGACAGGGTGGCGGGAACTGTTTTTT
TRBJ1-1 NA TRBV28 many CASIRQANTEAFF TGTGCCAGCATAAGACAGGCGAACACTGAAGCTTTCTTT
TRBJ2-3 TRBD1 TRBV28 many CASSSGQGVGRTDTQYF TGTGCCAGCAGTTCGGGACAGGGGGTAGGAAGAACAGATACGCAGTATTTT
TRBJ2-6 TRBD1 TRBV30 few CACTTGTDSGANVLTF TGTGCCTGCACCACCGGGACAGATTCTGGGGCCAACGTCCTGACTTTC
TRBJ2-5 NA TRBV7-9 many CASSPSTEQETQYF TGTGCCAGCAGCCCCTCGACAGAGCAAGAGACCCAGTACTTC
TRBJ2-6 NA TRBV5-1 few CASSLAGPGSGANVLTF TGCGCCAGCAGCTTGGCGGGACCCGGGTCCGGGGCCAACGTCCTGACTTTC
TRBJ1-3 TRBD1 TRBV27 many CASSLTGAGNTIYF TGTGCCAGCAGTCTCACAGGGGCTGGAAACACCATATATTTT
TRBJ2-7 TRBD2 TRBV5-5 NA CASSLGPSGSLSYEQYF TGTGCCAGCAGCTTGGGGCCTAGCGGGAGCCTTTCCTACGAGCAGTACTTC
TRBJ1-5 TRBD1 TRBV20-1 few CSARDDRGFNQPQHF TGCAGTGCTAGAGATGACAGGGGGTTCAATCAGCCCCAGCATTTT
TRBJ1-2 NA TRBV19 NA CASSRPGEAYGYTF TGTGCCAGTAGTCGGCCAGGGGAGGCCTATGGCTACACCTTC
TRBJ2-2 NA TRBV7-9 few CASSLSTVGELFF TGTGCCAGCAGCTTATCTACGGTCGGGGAGCTGTTTTTT
TRBJ1-2 NA TRBV20-1 NA CSARDGVRVSSYGYTF TGCAGTGCTAGAGATGGGGTCAGGGTTTCTTCCTATGGCTACACCTTC
TRBJ2-1 NA TRBV3-1 many CASSQVVNEQFF TGTGCCAGCAGCCAAGTAGTCAATGAGCAGTTCTTC
TRBJ2-1 NA TRBV6-2/TRBV6-3 NA CASRINRNEQFF TGTGCCAGCAGGATAAATAGAAATGAGCAGTTCTTC
TRBJ2-2 TRBD1 TRBV5-1 few CASSLAVQGAPSGELFF TGCGCCAGCAGCTTGGCTGTCCAGGGGGCCCCTTCCGGGGAGCTGTTTTTT
TRBJ2-1 TRBD1 TRBV2 many CARGTGDNEQFF TGTGCCAGGGGGACAGGGGACAATGAGCAGTTCTTC
TRBJ1-2 TRBD1 TRBV6-6 few CASSYSGGAGYGYTF TGTGCCAGCAGTTACTCAGGGGGCGCAGGGTATGGCTACACCTTC
TRBJ2-5 TRBD2 TRBV29-1 NA CSVGFVASGMLSLQETQYF TGCAGCGTTGGATTTGTTGCTAGCGGGATGTTATCCCTCCAAGAGACCCAGTACTTC
TRBJ2-1 TRBD1 TRBV18 few CASSPRRGQGSDNEQFF TGTGCCAGCTCACCACGGCGGGGACAGGGTAGTGACAATGAGCAGTTCTTC
TRBJ1-6 NA TRBV20-1 few CSAAAGPAGESPLHF TGCAGTGCTGCCGCCGGACCGGCCGGAGAGTCACCCCTCCACTTT
TRBJ2-7 NA TRBV7-9 many CASSPPPPAYEQYF TGTGCCAGCAGCCCCCCGCCCCCGGCCTACGAGCAGTACTTC
TRBJ2-7 NA TRBV3-1 few CASSHHGGQGGTYEQYF TGTGCCAGCAGCCACCATGGGGGGCAGGGTGGGACCTACGAGCAGTACTTC
TRBJ2-7 TRBD2 TRBV4-2 few CASSQDNSGTYEQYF TGTGCCAGCAGCCAAGACAATAGCGGGACCTACGAGCAGTACTTC
TRBJ2-1 NA TRBV3-1 few CASSPPLADLYNEQFF TGTGCCAGCAGCCCCCCCCTAGCTGACCTATACAATGAGCAGTTCTTC
TRBJ1-1 TRBD1 TRBV20-1 few CSARDRIMNTEAFF TGCAGTGCTCGGGACAGAATCATGAACACTGAAGCTTTCTTT
TRBJ2-7 NA TRBV12-3/TRBV12-4 NA CASSLEGAGIREQYF TGTGCCAGCAGTTTAGAGGGGGCGGGGATCCGCGAGCAGTACTTC
TRBJ2-5 NA TRBV7-9 many CASVGGIGETQYF TGTGCCAGTGTAGGCGGCATCGGGGAGACCCAGTACTTC
TRBJ2-3 NA TRBV4-1 few CASSQDPALGGSTDTQYF TGCGCCAGCAGCCAAGACCCTGCTCTAGGGGGAAGCACAGATACGCAGTATTTT
TRBJ2-1 NA TRBV7-8 NA CASSPTTFQGSSYNEQFF TGTGCCAGCAGCCCGACCACGTTTCAGGGGAGTTCCTACAATGAGCAGTTCTTC
TRBJ1-2 NA TRBV5-1 NA CASSQDPSNNYGYTF TGCGCCAGCAGCCAAGACCCATCAAATAACTATGGCTACACCTTC
TRBJ2-7 TRBD2 TRBV2 many CASSEISGPLYEQYF TGTGCCAGCAGTGAGATTAGCGGGCCCCTCTACGAGCAGTACTTC
TRBJ2-1 NA TRBV7-9 many CASIRAGNNEQFF TGTGCCAGCATCCGGGCAGGCAACAATGAGCAGTTCTTC
TRBJ1-5 TRBD1 TRBV12-3/TRBV12-4 NA CASSRQGELPQHF TGTGCCAGCAGTCGACAGGGGGAGCTGCCCCAGCATTTT
TRBJ2-7 TRBD1 TRBV5-1 many CASSGDRGTSYEQYF TGCGCCAGCAGTGGGGACAGGGGCACCTCCTACGAGCAGTACTTC
TRBJ2-5 NA TRBV5-6 NA CASSLGGNRGETQYF TGTGCCAGCAGCTTGGGGGGGAACCGGGGGGAGACCCAGTACTTC
TRBJ1-5 NA TRBV20-1 few CSARGQGSLNQPQHF TGCAGTGCTAGAGGTCAGGGATCCCTCAATCAGCCCCAGCATTTT
TRBJ1-1 NA TRBV30 many CAWRPPPGNTEAFF TGTGCCTGGAGGCCACCTCCAGGGAACACTGAAGCTTTCTTT
TRBJ1-1 TRBD1 TRBV5-5 many CASSPGGGTGSSFF TGTGCCAGCAGCCCCGGTGGGGGGACAGGGTCTTCTTTCTTT
TRBJ2-3 NA TRBV18 few CASSPQRSMDLSDTQYF TGTGCCAGCTCACCACAACGATCTATGGATTTATCAGATACGCAGTATTTT
TRBJ2-1 TRBD2 TRBV19 NA CASSISGRVTNEQFF TGTGCCAGTAGTATTAGCGGGAGGGTCACCAATGAGCAGTTCTTC